Following are 22 T cell receptor beta chains from one sample sequenced in a study of blood T cells in healthy people across ages. A second roughly 6 to 11 cycle PCR used barcoded and J-beta primers. In TCRdb, the 5' RACE reads were re-called with MiXCR into one record per CDR3 protein. The sample consists of some 1.1 million distinct CDR3 sequences, approximately 38% of them appearing once. The sample comprised blood. These receptors were collected from a man aged 18-30 years in good health.

This chain joins TRBV9 and TRBJ2-1, with 12 bases aligning to TRBD2. The CDR3 has 16 amino acids. The trim removed 4 bases at V and 4 bases at J, leaving 6 bases unmatched. Germline lookup yields CDR1 SGDLS and CDR2 YYNGEE. DNA of the CDR3: TGTGCCAGCAGCATACGGACTAGCGGGGATTACAATGAGCAGTTCTTC. Translation: CASSIRTSGDYNEQFF.

The chain carries TRBV12-3 or TRBV12-4 and TRBJ1-6; 10 positions agree with TRBD1. V lost 6 bases and J lost 10; bases outside the gene matches: 15. This CDR3 is 17 amino acids long. DNA of the CDR3: TGTGCCAGCAGGGGACAGGGGACAGACGGTAAATTATCACCCCTCCACTTT. This sequence encodes CASRGQGTDGKLSPLHF.

The V call is TRBV25-1, the J call TRBJ1-1; D not resolved. The CDR3 runs 14 residues. Per the germline V gene, CDR1 is MGHDK and CDR2 is SYGVNS. The V end lost 2 bases, the J end lost 0 bases, and 7 bases lay between the germline ends. In nucleotides, the CDR3 is TGTGCCAGCAGTGAAGATTCAGTGAACACTGAAGCTTTCTTT. Protein product: CASSEDSVNTEAFF. Filled out from reference TRBV25-1 and TRBJ1-1, the complete variable domain reads EADIYQTPRYLVIGTGKKITLECSQTMGHDKMYWYQQDPGMELHLIHYSYGVNSTEKGDLSSESTVSRIRTEHFPLTLESARPSHTSQYLCASSEDSVNTEAFFGQGTRLTVV.

In its sample, this clonotype was seen many times. As DNA, the CDR3 is TGCAGTGCTAGCGACCTCCCCGGCACAGATACGCAGTATTTT. This codes for CSASDLPGTDTQYF. The chain is built from TRBV20-1 and TRBJ2-3, with D uncertain. CDR1 and CDR2 (germline): DFQATT, SNEGSKA (reference sequence). V lost 3 bases to trimming and J lost 1 base, with 11 bases between them. CDR3 length: 14 amino acids.

The CDR3 spells CASTRLSGNEQYF. The CDR3 coding sequence is TGTGCCAGCACACGCCTCTCAGGGAACGAGCAGTACTTC. The J gene is TRBJ2-7, the V gene TRBV6-5; D possibly corresponds to TRBD1 (5 bases). Germline lookup yields CDR1 MNHEY and CDR2 SVGAGI. V lost 7 bases, J lost 5 bases, and 15 bases lay in between. The CDR3 runs to 13 residues.

The chain is built from TRBV7-2 and TRBJ2-3; TRBD2 matches at 8 bases. This CDR3 is 17 amino acids long. With 1 base clipped from V and 2 bases from J, the junction kept 8 bases outside the gene matches. Germline V gene data show CDR1 as SGHTA and CDR2 as FQGNSA. The CDR3 sequence: CASSLEGLAGLTDTQYF. The DNA for the CDR3 is TGTGCCAGCAGCTTAGAAGGGCTAGCGGGTCTCACAGATACGCAGTATTTT.

Worth noting for this clonotype: Since a much larger clone is just one base distant, this may be a read error. This sequence joins TRBV5-1 and TRBJ1-5; D is unresolved. Trimming removed 2 bases at V and 4 bases at J, with 13 bases between. The length of the CDR3 is 15 residues. In germline, CDR1 is SGHRS, CDR2 YFSETQ. This chain's CDR3 is CASSLNNGINQPQHF. CDR3 DNA: TGCGCCAGCAGCTTAAACAACGGGATAAATCAGCCCCAGCATTTT.

The V call is TRBV12-3 or TRBV12-4, the J call TRBJ1-2; D unresolved. The CDR3 loop spans 13 amino acids. V lost 4 bases to trimming and J lost 7 bases, with 13 bases between them. This CDR3 is CASSSSVVSGYTF. CDR3 nucleotides: TGTGCCAGCAGTTCCTCGGTGGTCAGTGGCTACACCTTC.

The V call is TRBV6-5, the J call TRBJ1-1; D is perhaps TRBD1 (6 bases). V was clipped by 2 bases and J by 2 bases, with 12 bases between them. This CDR3 comprises 15 residues. The germline gives CDR1 MNHEY, CDR2 SVGAGI. In DNA, the CDR3 is TGTGCCAGCAGTTACGAACAGGGTGAAAACACTGAAGCTTTCTTT. It yields the protein CASSYEQGENTEAFF.

About this clonotype: The junction and the germline gene differ at one end; a read error may be behind it. The chain joins TRBV6-5 to TRBJ1-2, with D unresolved. The CDR3 runs 12 residues. Germline V lookup: CDR1 MNHEY, CDR2 SVGAGI. The CDR3 loop reads CAGSLGNGGYTF. DNA of the CDR3: TGTGCCGGCAGTTTAGGGAATGGTGGCTACACCTTC.

A few counts support this clonotype. CDR3 DNA sequence: TGTGCCAGCAGTTGGACAGGGGGCTTAGATACGCAGTATTTT. Its translation is CASSWTGGLDTQYF. The chain employs TRBV12-3 or TRBV12-4 and TRBJ2-3, with 11 bases aligning to TRBD1. After removal of 4 bases from V and 5 bases from J, the junction contained 2 bases not matched to a gene. The CDR3 sequence is 14 residues long.

V usage is TRBV6-5 and J usage is TRBJ2-1; 8 bases fit TRBD2. J was trimmed by 5 bases and V by 7 bases; bases with no gene match: 10. Germline V gene data show CDR1 as MNHEY and CDR2 as SVGAGI. CDR3 length: 15 amino acids. The CDR3 reads CASNHVAGGHNEQFF. The CDR3 region has the DNA TGTGCCAGCAACCACGTGGCGGGGGGCCACAATGAGCAGTTCTTC.

The genes are TRBV12-3 or TRBV12-4 and TRBJ2-1, with TRBD1 identical over 8 bases. Germline trimming cut 2 bases from V and 6 bases from J; bases unmatched to any gene: 9. CDR3 length: 16 residues. The CDR3 DNA reads TGTGCCAGCAGTTTACGGACAGGGCTATCCGTCAATGAGCAGTTCTTC. It yields the protein CASSLRTGLSVNEQFF.

This clonotype showed up many times. The chain joins TRBV12-3 or TRBV12-4 to TRBJ1-5; unclear D gene. The CDR3 spans 15 residues. V gave up 6 bases and J gave up 2 bases, with 14 bases separating them. The CDR3 loop is CASSPTGSRNQPQHF. Here the CDR3 DNA reads TGTGCCAGCAGCCCTACGGGCAGTCGCAATCAGCCCCAGCATTTT.

The chain uses TRBV9 and TRBJ1-2, with 7 bases identical to TRBD1. Germline CDR1 SGDLS, CDR2 YYNGEE. The CDR3 contains 13 residues. The ends lost 3 bases at V and 3 bases at J; junction bases unmatched: 2. DNA for the CDR3: TGTGCCAGCAGCGGACAGGGTTACTATGGCTACACCTTC. This translates into CASSGQGYYGYTF.

V and J are TRBV7-2 and TRBJ2-7; 8 bases match TRBD2. From germline, CDR1 is SGHTA and CDR2 FQGNSA. Trimming cost V 1 base and J 3 bases; bases outside gene matches: 5. This CDR3 is built from 15 residues. The CDR3 DNA reads TGTGCCAGCAGCTTAGAACGTAGCGGGAACTACGAGCAGTACTTC. It specifies CASSLERSGNYEQYF.

V and J are TRBV12-3 or TRBV12-4 and TRBJ2-5; D is perhaps TRBD2 (7 bases). V dropped 3 bases and J dropped 1 base, with 12 bases sitting between them. This CDR3 region has 15 residues. CDR3 coding DNA: TGTGCCAGCAGTTTTTGGGCGGGGGCCCAAGAGACCCAGTACTTC. Protein product: CASSFWAGAQETQYF.

V is TRBV7-2 and J is TRBJ2-3; weak D call: TRBD1 (5 bases). V lost 0 bases, J lost 2 bases, and 15 bases lay in between. CDR3 length: 17 residues. Germline V CDR1 and CDR2: SGHTA, FQGNSA. The CDR3 spells CASSLALGAGYTDTQYF. The CDR3 DNA sequence: TGTGCCAGCAGCTTAGCGCTAGGGGCCGGATACACAGATACGCAGTATTTT.

This clonotype occurred many times. The chain couples TRBV9 to TRBJ1-5; 8 bases fit TRBD1. CDR3 length: 14 residues. The V gene's germline CDR1 is SGDLS and CDR2 YYNGEE. After removal of 4 bases from V and 10 bases from J, the junction contained 10 bases not matched to a gene. Written as DNA, the CDR3 is TGTGCCAGCAGCATAACAGGGGGTTATTATCCCCAGCATTTT. Encoded protein: CASSITGGYYPQHF.

Points on this clonotype: Its ends do not fully match the called genes, so a read error is possible. This chain links TRBV29-1 with TRBJ2-1, with D possibly TRBD1 on 5 matching bases. CDR3 length: 13 residues. Per the germline V gene, CDR1 is SQVTM and CDR2 is ANQGSEA. In DNA form, the CDR3 reads TGCGGCGTTGAATCGGCAGGGTACAATGAGCAGTTCTTC. Translated: CGVESAGYNEQFF.

This rearrangement joins TRBV12-3 or TRBV12-4 to TRBJ2-3, with TRBD2 identical over 13 bases. There are 19 residues in the CDR3. The J segment lost 5 bases and the V segment lost 5 bases, leaving 16 bases of the junction unmatched. The CDR3 loop is CASSLRGLAGKTGVDTQYF. Here the CDR3 DNA reads TGTGCCAGCAGTCTTCGGGGACTAGCGGGAAAAACAGGGGTAGATACGCAGTATTTT.

This clonotype came up a few times. The chain recombines TRBV7-9 with TRBJ2-5; TRBD1 agrees at 7 bases. The DNA end is more similar to TRBJ2-7, so the J call may be wrong. Germline lookup yields CDR1 SEHNR and CDR2 FQNEAQ (reference sequence). The CDR3 is made up of 14 amino acids. The CDR3 reads CASSVRTGVYEQYF. The CDR3 region has the DNA TGTGCCAGCAGCGTGAGGACAGGCGTCTACGAGCAGTACTTC.